This T cell receptor beta chain derives from a study of T cell responses to AZD1222 COVID-19 vaccine. The data were produced by immunoSEQ multiplex PCR, yet TCRdb's version contains in-frame clones alone and is incomplete. The repertoire includes 120,000 or so clones, 93% of them detected once, and about 5% sits in the top ten. V was cut by 3 bases and J by 3 bases, with 12 bases left in between. CDR1 is MNHEY and CDR2 is SVGAGI in the germline V gene. This CDR3 has 15 amino acids. Notes on the study in general: Baseline testing showed seropositivity in only six AZD1222 recipients. Close to half of all spike-specific TCRs reportedly target regions of the variants that are unmutated. Clonal diversity may have been underestimated, and the donors were mostly white British, with more females than males.

In regard to this clone: As yet, its antigen is unknown.

This clonotype was obtained from an adult who received the AZD1222 COVID-19 vaccine. The source was peripheral blood, collected 28 days after the second AZD1222 dose. The rearrangement uses TRBV6-5 and TRBJ1-5; tentative D call: TRBD1 (6 bases). The DNA for the CDR3 is TGTGCCAGCAGTTATGGGGGGGCCCTCAATCAGCCCCAGCATTTT. As protein: CASSYGGALNQPQHF.